Below are 10 T cell receptor beta chains sequenced from a single sample in a study of monozygotic twins with inflammatory bowel disease. TCRdb reprocessed the 5' RACE reads and stores each CDR3 protein as one record, lacking DNA. The sample totals 400,000 to 500,000 distinct CDR3 sequences. The sequenced sample consisted of blood. Receptors were obtained from a human donor with ulcerative colitis or Crohn's disease, or a healthy co-twin of an affected twin (not recorded which).

The gene calls are TRBV29-1 and TRBJ1-1; TCRdb's D call, TRBD1, is unchecked because there is no DNA. Germline V gene data show CDR1 as SQVTM and CDR2 as ANQGSEA. CDR3 size: 13 residues. The CDR3 reads CSVRGLGNTEAFF.

The CDR3 spells CASSFGEGYTF. The V gene is TRBV5-4, the J gene TRBJ1-2. The CDR3 totals 11 residues. Germline CDR1 and CDR2: SGHNT and YYREEE (reference sequence).

The V gene is TRBV7-2, the J gene TRBJ1-5. The CDR3 spans 13 residues. The germline CDR1 and CDR2 sequences are SGHTA and FQGNSA. The chain's CDR3 is CASSLGARQPQHF.

The CDR3 reads CASSEILSDTQYF. The chain is built from TRBV6-1 and TRBJ2-3. Germline assignment: CDR1 MNHNS and CDR2 SASEGT. This CDR3 has 13 amino acids.

The chain recombines TRBV7-8 with TRBJ1-4; TCRdb gives TRBD1 as the D gene, but with no DNA this cannot be confirmed. The CDR3 totals 14 residues. Looked up from germline, CDR1 is SGHVS and CDR2 is FQNEAQ. Here the CDR3 reads CASSLKGAVEKLFF.

This rearrangement joins TRBV10-3 to TRBJ2-7. The CDR3 covers 12 residues. CDR1 ENHRY and CDR2 SYGVKD come from the germline V gene. CDR3 amino acids: CAISDQSYEQYF.

The chain is built from TRBV6-5 and TRBJ2-5; absent DNA, TCRdb's TRBD2 call cannot be checked. From germline, CDR1 is MNHEY and CDR2 SVGAGI. The CDR3 length is 14 residues. The CDR3 loop reads CASSYSTSGGTQYF.

The chain has TRBV28 and TRBJ1-5; TCRdb indicates TRBD1, and absent DNA this call remains unverified. Germline V gene data show CDR1 as MDHEN and CDR2 as SYDVKM. The CDR3 runs to 15 residues. CDR3 sequence: CASSSGQSSNQPQHF.

This chain joins TRBV20-1 and TRBJ1-3; the TRBD1 assignment by TCRdb is unverifiable without DNA. The length of the CDR3 is 12 residues. In germline, CDR1 is DFQATT, CDR2 SNEGSKA (reference sequence). CDR3 residues: CSAPGGGNTIYF.

This chain joins TRBV24-1 and TRBJ1-2. Per the germline V gene, CDR1 is KGHDR and CDR2 is SFDVKD. This CDR3 has 13 amino acids. CDR3 region: CATSDRGGRGYTF.